What follows are 18 T cell receptor beta chains derived from one specimen sequenced in a study of tumor-infiltrating lymphocytes in oesophageal squamous cell carcinoma. Each CDR3 protein is one row after TCRdb ran MiXCR on the PCR reads. The sample records roughly 20,000 distinct CDR3 sequences, approximately 40% being singletons. Sequenced input: normal esophageal tissue next to the tumor. The source of these receptors is a male donor with esophageal squamous cell carcinoma.

For this clonotype: This may be a read error: a much more frequent sequence differs by one nucleotide. The gene calls are TRBV4-1 and TRBJ2-7; 11 bases agree with TRBD2. Germline CDR1 and CDR2: MGHRA and YSYEKL. V was pared by 1 base and J by 7 bases, with 15 bases of the junction left unmatched. CDR3 length equals 18 residues. The CDR3 DNA follows: TGCGCCAGCAGCCAAGGTCGGGCTAGCGGGAGGTTCTACAATGAGCAGTACTTC. Translation gives CASSQGRASGRFYNEQYF.

This clonotype appeared a few times. The CDR3 sequence: CASSLGTEVSLEQYF. The CDR3 nucleotides are TGTGCCAGCAGCCTAGGGACAGAGGTCTCCCTGGAGCAGTACTTC. The chain couples TRBV3-1 to TRBJ2-3; 7 nucleotides agree with TRBD1. The J call is uncertain, as TRBJ2-7 better fits the DNA end. The CDR3 sequence is 15 residues long. In germline, CDR1 is LGHDT, CDR2 YNNKEL (reference sequence).

The chain joins TRBV5-6 to TRBJ2-1; no firm D call. The germline CDR1 and CDR2 sequences are SGHDT and YYEEEE. Trimming shortened V by 5 bases and J by 3 bases, and 12 bases separated the two germline ends. The CDR3 is 14 residues long. In DNA form, the CDR3 reads TGTGCCAGCAGTATGTTGGCAGACTACAATGAGCAGTTCTTC. Translated, it gives CASSMLADYNEQFF.

The chain uses TRBV7-6 and TRBJ2-3, with D unresolved. Trimming took off 0 bases at V and 2 bases at J, with 6 bases between the two ends. Germline values: CDR1 SGHVS, CDR2 FNYEAQ. The CDR3 consists of 14 residues. The CDR3 protein is CASSLAHTTDTQYF. The CDR3 region has the DNA TGTGCCAGCAGCTTAGCGCACACCACAGATACGCAGTATTTT.

This clonotype is labeled medium-sized. This chain connects TRBV7-8 to TRBJ2-7, with 7 bases fitting TRBD1. The CDR3 spans 14 residues. The V and J ends lost 5 bases and 5 bases, in that order; junction bases with no gene match: 9. Germline CDR1 SGHVS, CDR2 FQNEAQ. The CDR3 DNA follows: TGTGCCAGCAGCACAACCAGGGGGAGCGACGAGCAGTACTTC. Its translation is CASSTTRGSDEQYF.

V and J are TRBV7-3 and TRBJ2-1, with unresolved D. The germline V and J ends were trimmed by 0 bases and 10 bases, with 10 bases remaining between them. The CDR3 runs 13 residues. CDR1 is SGHTA, CDR2 FQGTGA, per germline. The CDR3 spells CASSLTVSYEQFF. The DNA for the CDR3 is TGTGCCAGCAGCTTAACAGTATCCTACGAGCAGTTCTTC.

The rearrangement joins TRBV6-5 to TRBJ1-2, with 10 bases identical to TRBD1. The germline CDR1 and CDR2 sequences are MNHEY and SVGAGI. Germline trimming cut 0 bases from V and 2 bases from J; bases unmatched to any gene: 6. The CDR3 runs 17 residues. The CDR3 sequence: CASSYSVTGGANYGYTF. As DNA, the CDR3 is TGTGCCAGCAGTTACTCAGTGACAGGGGGCGCAAACTATGGCTACACCTTC.

The chain uses TRBV9 and TRBJ2-3, with 7 nucleotides matching TRBD2. CDR3 length: 14 amino acids. The J segment lost 4 bases and the V segment lost 0 bases, leaving 2 bases of the junction unmatched. Germline V gives CDR1 SGDLS, CDR2 YYNGEE. CDR3 bases: TGTGCCAGCAGCGTAGGGGAGGGTGCAGATACGCAGTATTTT. This sequence encodes CASSVGEGADTQYF. Using reference TRBV9 and TRBJ2-3 for the parts outside the CDR3, the full variable domain is DSGVTQTPKHLITATGQRVTLRCSPRSGDLSVYWYQQSLDQGLQFLIQYYNGEERAKGNILERFSAQQFPDLHSELNLSSLELGDSALYFCASSVGEGADTQYFGPGTRLTVL.

Many counts were recorded for this clonotype. The rearrangement uses TRBV5-6 and TRBJ2-7, with no clear D. CDR1 is SGHDT, CDR2 YYEEEE, per germline. The CDR3 sequence is 14 residues long. The V end was cut by 1 base, the J end by 2 bases, with 10 bases between. The CDR3 loop is CASSLILSTYEQYF. CDR3 nucleotides: TGTGCCAGCAGCTTGATCCTGTCGACCTACGAGCAGTACTTC.

The chain couples TRBV7-3 to TRBJ2-5, with 7 bases matching TRBD2. The J call is uncertain, as TRBJ2-1 better fits the DNA end. Germline V lookup: CDR1 SGHTA, CDR2 FQGTGA. The CDR3 is made up of 15 amino acids. CDR3 nucleotide sequence: TGTGCCAGCAGCTTAACCTCCCCTAGCGGCAATGAGCAGTTCTTC. It translates to CASSLTSPSGNEQFF.

Many counts were recorded for this clonotype. The chain is built from TRBV6-1 and TRBJ1-1; TRBD1 agrees at 9 bases. Germline V gene lookup returns CDR1 MNHNS and CDR2 SASEGT. V shed 6 bases, J shed 8 bases, and the junction held 10 bases outside the gene matches. CDR3 length equals 14 residues. The CDR3 coding sequence is TGTGCCAGCAGCCCCAGGTCGGGGACAGGGGAAGCTTTCTTT. This translates into CASSPRSGTGEAFF.

The table lists this clonotype with many counts. The gene calls are TRBV7-9 and TRBJ1-1; D is ambiguous. This CDR3 region has 14 residues. The V gene lost 2 bases and the J gene lost 1 base, with 8 bases spanning the gap. Germline V lookup: CDR1 SEHNR, CDR2 FQNEAQ (reference sequence). CDR3 amino acids: CASSLYLGNTEAFF. In nucleotides, the CDR3 is TGTGCCAGCAGCTTATATCTGGGGAACACTGAAGCTTTCTTT.

The sample holds a few counts of this clonotype. The chain links TRBV6-1 to TRBJ2-1, with 8 bases that match TRBD2. The CDR3 length is 14 residues. Germline CDR1 MNHNS, CDR2 SASEGT. J was trimmed by 6 bases and V by 7 bases; bases with no gene match: 8. The CDR3 protein is CASIQGGGINEQFF. The CDR3, as DNA: TGTGCCAGCATACAGGGCGGGGGGATCAATGAGCAGTTCTTC.

As concerns this clonotype: Likely a read error: the CDR3 ends without its conserved phenylalanine or tryptophan. The DNA is left out, because the CDR3 cannot be placed on it with certainty; the CDR3 is given as TCRdb lists it. The CDR3 reads CASSLARTTSGSPLHFGN. The rearrangement joins TRBV7-2 to TRBJ2-5; the table gives TRBD2 as D, unverified against the DNA. The germline gives CDR1 SGHTA, CDR2 FQGNSA. The CDR3 is made up of 18 amino acids, end residues included.

In its sample, this clonotype was seen many times. The V and J genes are TRBV27 and TRBJ1-4, with a weak D call TRBD1 (6 bases). Between the trimmed V and J ends, which lost 1 base and 7 bases, there was a span of 10 bases. CDR1 and CDR2 from the germline V gene are MNHEY and SMNVEV (reference sequence). This CDR3 has 14 amino acids. CDR3 sequence: CASSLLGASEKLFF. CDR3 nucleotide sequence: TGTGCCAGCAGTTTATTGGGGGCAAGTGAAAAACTGTTTTTT. Filled out from reference TRBV27 and TRBJ1-4, the complete variable domain reads EAQVTQNPRYLITVTGKKLTVTCSQNMNHEYMSWYRQDPGLGLRQIYYSMNVEVTDKGDVPEGYKVSRKEKRNFPLILESPSPNQTSLYFCASSLLGASEKLFFGSGTQLSVL.

This clonotype rates as medium-sized. The chain uses TRBV7-9 and TRBJ2-1; no reliable D call. Near its end, the DNA agrees better with TRBJ2-7, so the J call may be wrong. From germline, CDR1 is SEHNR and CDR2 FQNEAQ (reference sequence). The length of the CDR3 is 14 residues. In DNA form, the CDR3 reads TGTGCCAGCAGCTCCCTCCCCTCCTACAATGAGCAGTACTTC. Its protein product is CASSSLPSYNEQYF.

The chain carries TRBV7-2 and TRBJ2-3, with D uncertain. The CDR3 contains 11 residues. CDR1 and CDR2 from the germline V gene are SGHTA and FQGNSA. V was cut by 7 bases and J by 4 bases, with 6 bases left in between. Written as DNA, the CDR3 is TGTGCCAGCACCCTTTCAGATACGCAGTATTTT. Amino acid sequence: CASTLSDTQYF.

In its sample, this clonotype was seen a few times. In this CDR3 the conserved last residue, phenylalanine or tryptophan, is missing, so a read error is likely. The DNA is omitted, as the CDR3 cannot be located on it reliably, and the CDR3 follows TCRdb's listing. This sequence joins TRBV7-2 and TRBJ2-7; the table's D call, TRBD2, has no DNA check behind it. In germline, CDR1 is SGHTA, CDR2 FQGNSA. Inclusive of both ends, the CDR3 amounts to 18 amino acids. The CDR3 protein is CASSLKLAGGFNEQFFGS.